The sequence of this T cell receptor beta chain was determined in a study of blood T cell repertoires in COVID-19. Overall study: COVID-19 samples from acute and convalescent phases originated in the United States, Italy and Spain. T cells, B-cell-depleted T cells, or PBMCs provided the cDNA or gDNA that served as material.

The protocol was immunoSEQ multiplex PCR, while the TCRdb copy is restricted to in-frame clones and leaves out a portion. The sample includes around 140,000 clones, around 84% seen only once; the top ten take roughly 8.7%. The CDR3 extends over 15 amino acids. Germline loops: CDR1 SGHNT, CDR2 YYREEE (reference sequence). V gave up 2 bases and J gave up 4 bases, with 15 bases separating them. The specimen sequenced was peripheral blood. The TCR was taken from a woman between 55 and 75 years old with acute or convalescent COVID-19. The J gene is TRBJ2-5, the V gene TRBV5-4, with D tentatively TRBD1 (5 bases). CDR3 protein: CASSFQGGERETQYF. The DNA of the CDR3 is TGTGCCAGCAGCTTCCAGGGCGGAGAAAGAGAGACCCAGTACTTC.